This TCR beta chain was retrieved from a study of cytomegalovirus exposure and HLA in healthy donors. Notes on the study in general: Confirmation was obtained in vitro that a few CMV-associated chains are specific for CMV antigens.

It was with 60 Vbeta and 13 Jbeta primers that the PCR ran. Assay: immunoSEQ multiplex PCR; the TCRdb copy retains only in-frame clones and omits some. The table has about 92,000 clones, 60% to 80% seen once. Germline CDR1 and CDR2: LGHNA and YSLEER. V was shortened by 0 bases and J by 2 bases, with 8 bases between the two germline ends. The CDR3 extends over 15 amino acids. Regarding this clone: Its antigen is as yet unknown.

The source of this sequence is a man aged 50 to 59 in good health and CMV-seropositive. The chain recombines TRBV4-3 with TRBJ1-3, with D possibly TRBD1 on 6 matching bases. Material for sequencing was PBMCs. The CDR3 here is CASSQDQGPGNTIYF. The CDR3 DNA sequence: TGCGCCAGCAGCCAAGATCAGGGGCCTGGAAACACCATATATTTT.